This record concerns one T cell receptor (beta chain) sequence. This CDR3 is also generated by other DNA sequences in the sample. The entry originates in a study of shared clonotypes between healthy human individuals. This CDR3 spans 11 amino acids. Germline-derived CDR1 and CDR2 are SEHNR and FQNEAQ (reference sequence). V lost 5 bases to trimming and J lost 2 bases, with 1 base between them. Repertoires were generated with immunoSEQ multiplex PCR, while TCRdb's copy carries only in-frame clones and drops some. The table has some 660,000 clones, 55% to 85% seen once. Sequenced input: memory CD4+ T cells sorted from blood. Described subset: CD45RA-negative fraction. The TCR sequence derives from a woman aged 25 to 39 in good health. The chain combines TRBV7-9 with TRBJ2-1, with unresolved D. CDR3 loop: CASSPYNEQFF. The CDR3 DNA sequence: TGTGCCAGCAGCCCCTACAATGAGCAGTTCTTC. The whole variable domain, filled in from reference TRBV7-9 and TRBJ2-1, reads DTGVSQNPRHKITKRGQNVTFRCDPISEHNRLYWYRQTLGQGPEFLTYFQNEAQLEKSRLLSDRFSAERPKGSFSTLEIQRTEQGDSAMYLCASSPYNEQFFGPGTRLTVL.